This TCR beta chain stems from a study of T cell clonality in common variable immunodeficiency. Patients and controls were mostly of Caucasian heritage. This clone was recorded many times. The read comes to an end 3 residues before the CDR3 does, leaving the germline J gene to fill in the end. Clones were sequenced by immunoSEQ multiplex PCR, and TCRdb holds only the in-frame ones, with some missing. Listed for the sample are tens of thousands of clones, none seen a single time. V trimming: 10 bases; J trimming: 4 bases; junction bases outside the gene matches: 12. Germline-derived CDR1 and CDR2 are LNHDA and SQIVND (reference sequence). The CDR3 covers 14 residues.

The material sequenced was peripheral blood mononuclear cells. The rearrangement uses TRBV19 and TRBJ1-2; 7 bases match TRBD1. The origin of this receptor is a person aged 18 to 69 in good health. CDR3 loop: CATATRGDSYGYTF. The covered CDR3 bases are TGTGCCACCGCCACCCGAGGGGACAGCTATGGC. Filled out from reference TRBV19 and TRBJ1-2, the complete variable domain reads DGGITQSPKYLFRKEGQNVTLSCEQNLNHDAMYWYRQDPGQGLRLIYYSQIVNDFQKGDIAEGYSVSREKKESFPLTVTSAQKNPTAFYLCATATRGDSYGYTFGSGTRLTVV.